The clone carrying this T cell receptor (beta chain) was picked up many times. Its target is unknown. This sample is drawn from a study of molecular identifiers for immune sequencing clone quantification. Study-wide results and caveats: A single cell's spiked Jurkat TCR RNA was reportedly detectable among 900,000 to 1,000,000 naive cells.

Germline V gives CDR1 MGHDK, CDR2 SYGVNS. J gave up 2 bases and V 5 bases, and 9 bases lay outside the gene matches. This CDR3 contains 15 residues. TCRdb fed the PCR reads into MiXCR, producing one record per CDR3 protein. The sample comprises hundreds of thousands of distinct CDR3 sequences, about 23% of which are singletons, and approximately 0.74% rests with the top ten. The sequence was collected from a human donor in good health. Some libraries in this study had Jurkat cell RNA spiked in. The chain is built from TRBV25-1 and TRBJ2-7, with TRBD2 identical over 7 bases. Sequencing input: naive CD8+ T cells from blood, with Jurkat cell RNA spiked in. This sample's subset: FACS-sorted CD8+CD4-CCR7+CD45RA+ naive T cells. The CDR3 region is CASSPLGGTTYEQYF. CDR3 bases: TGTGCCAGCAGTCCCCTGGGGGGGACCACCTACGAGCAGTACTTC.